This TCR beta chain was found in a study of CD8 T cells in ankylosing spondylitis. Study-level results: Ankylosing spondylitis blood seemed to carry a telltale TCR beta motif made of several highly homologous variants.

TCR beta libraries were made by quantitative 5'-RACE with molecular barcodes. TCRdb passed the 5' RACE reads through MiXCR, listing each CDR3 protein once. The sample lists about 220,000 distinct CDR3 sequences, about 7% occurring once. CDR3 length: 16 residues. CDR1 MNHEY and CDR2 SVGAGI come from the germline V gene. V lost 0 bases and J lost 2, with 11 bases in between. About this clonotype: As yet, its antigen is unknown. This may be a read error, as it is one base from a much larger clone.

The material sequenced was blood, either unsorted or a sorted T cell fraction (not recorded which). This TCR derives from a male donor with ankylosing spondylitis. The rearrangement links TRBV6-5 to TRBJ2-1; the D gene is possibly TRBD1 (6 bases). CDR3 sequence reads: CASSYSYRAAYNEQFF. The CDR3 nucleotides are TGTGCCAGCAGTTACTCGTACAGGGCAGCCTACAATGAGCAGTTCTTC.